This section outlines one T cell receptor beta chain sequence together with its context. This clone's antigen is unknown. Per-base quality was not reported, and no clone a single base away is much larger than it. The data derive from a study of blood T cell repertoires in COVID-19 (dated by TCRdb to 2020 to 2021). For the study in its entirety: The collaborator samples originated in the United States, Italy and Spain and spanned the acute and convalescent phases of COVID-19. The material from the prospective study consisted of cDNA or gDNA derived from T cells, B-cell-depleted T cells, or PBMCs. Subjects who had been exposed to COVID-19, were actively infected with it, or had recovered from it provided the deeply sampled blood TCRbeta repertoires that made up the dataset. A freely available public database, intended as a resource for researchers studying the immune response to SARS-CoV-2, is where the repertoires were released. Samples were obtained from the ongoing ImmuneRACE study (first 160 participants) and from about 1,300 subjects provided by 6 global collaborators. A de-identified subject ID, COVID-19 status, age in years and sex were almost always included in the sample metadata. HLA class I and class II types, where available, came from metadata supplied by the sample provider rather than from assay-based typing.

The immunoSEQ Assay, a bias-controlled multiplex PCR, was used to amplify TCRbeta CDR3 regions from genomic DNA. Under the source paper's analysis protocol: The number of nucleated cells in each sample was estimated from the amplification of reference gene primers within the assay. Sequence reads were collapsed and filtered to measure the absolute abundance of every unique TCRbeta CDR3 rearrangement. For each sample, productive Simpson clonality was calculated as the square root of Simpson's diversity index over productive rearrangements. TCRdb took over this immuneACCESS table, retaining in-frame rearrangements with V and J assigned. Such tables are incomplete; in checked studies, under half of the missing clones stem from an unresolved V gene, and the remainder is unexplained. The V and J calls and clone size come from that table; D and trimming were worked out from the DNA. A total of fewer than 130,000 clones appear in this sample, roughly nine tenths of them only once. The top ten clonotypes cover 32% of the sample.

What the study reported, not specific to this receptor: The quantity of clinical and demographic metadata differed by source and by participant and was supplied without curation.

Whole blood was collected in K2EDTA tubes by collaborating institutions according to the institutions' own protocols. For TCRbeta analysis, collaborators shipped samples as frozen whole blood, isolated PBMCs, or DNA extracted from either of those sample types. The CDR3 covers 13 residues, taking in both the cysteine and the phenylalanine. The CDR3 DNA has 39 bases and is translated from base 1. The germline V gene specifies ENHRY as CDR1 and SYGVKD as CDR2. V was cut back by 7 bases and J by 3 bases, leaving a gap of 13 bases between them. The sequence is built from TRBV10-3 and TRBJ2-7, with TRBD1 as a weak D call on 6 bases. The receptor was derived from a woman older than 75 with acute or convalescent COVID-19. Material: peripheral blood. Read as DNA, the sequence is TGTGCCATCAACCGGGACAACAACTACGAGCAGTACTTC. Translated, it gives CAINRDNNYEQYF.